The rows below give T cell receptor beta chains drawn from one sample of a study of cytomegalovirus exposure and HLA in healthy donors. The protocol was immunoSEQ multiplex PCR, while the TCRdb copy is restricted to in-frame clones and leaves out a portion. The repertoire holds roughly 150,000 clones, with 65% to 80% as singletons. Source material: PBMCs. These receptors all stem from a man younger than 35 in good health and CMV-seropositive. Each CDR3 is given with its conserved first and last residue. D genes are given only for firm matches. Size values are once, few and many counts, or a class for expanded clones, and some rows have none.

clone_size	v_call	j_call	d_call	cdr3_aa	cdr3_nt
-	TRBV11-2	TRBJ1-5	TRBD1	CASSSGTGNQPQHF	TGTGCCAGCAGCTCCGGGACAGGGAATCAGCCCCAGCATTTT
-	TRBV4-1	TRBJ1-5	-	CASSQDGQPRFNQPQHF	TGCGCCAGCAGCCAAGATGGACAGCCCAGATTCAATCAGCCCCAGCATTTT
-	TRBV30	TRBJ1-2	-	CAWSVGPGSHGYTF	TGTGCCTGGAGTGTGGGGCCAGGGTCACATGGCTACACCTTC
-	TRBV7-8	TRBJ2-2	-	CASSFEFTGELFF	TGTGCCAGCAGCTTTGAGTTCACCGGGGAGCTGTTTTTT
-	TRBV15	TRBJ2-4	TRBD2	CATSRVAGVTLGQENIQYF	TGTGCCACCAGCAGGGTAGCGGGGGTAACCCTAGGGCAGGAAAACATTCAGTACTTC
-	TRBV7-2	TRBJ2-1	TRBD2	CASSGSGTGNEQFF	TGTGCCAGCAGCGGTAGCGGGACGGGCAATGAGCAGTTCTTC
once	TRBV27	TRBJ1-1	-	CASFTYTEAFF	TGTGCCAGTTTTACTTACACTGAAGCTTTCTTT
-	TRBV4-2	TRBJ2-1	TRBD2	CASSQEGGRSYNEQFF	TGTGCCAGCAGCCAAGAGGGCGGGAGGTCTTACAATGAGCAGTTCTTC
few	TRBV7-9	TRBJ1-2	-	CASSLDDSYGYTF	TGTGCCAGCAGCTTAGATGACAGCTATGGCTACACCTTC
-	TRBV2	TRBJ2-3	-	CASSEETDTQYF	TGTGCCAGCAGCGAGGAAACAGATACGCAGTATTTT
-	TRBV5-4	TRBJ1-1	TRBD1	CASSPGQGREAFF	TGTGCCAGCAGCCCTGGACAGGGGCGGGAAGCTTTCTTT
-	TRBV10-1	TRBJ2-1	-	CASSGTYNEQFF	TGCGCCAGCTCAGGCACCTACAATGAGCAGTTCTTC
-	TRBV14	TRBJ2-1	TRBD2	CASSQDPRTSFYNEQFF	TGTGCCAGCAGCCAAGATCCCCGGACTAGTTTCTACAATGAGCAGTTCTTC
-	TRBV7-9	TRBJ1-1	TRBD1	CASSSLLTGATEAFF	TGTGCCAGCAGCTCCCTGCTGACAGGGGCCACTGAAGCTTTCTTT
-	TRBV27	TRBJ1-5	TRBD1	CASSAQGARNQPQHF	TGTGCCAGCAGTGCCCAGGGGGCTCGGAATCAGCCCCAGCATTTT
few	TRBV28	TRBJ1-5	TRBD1	CASSFPGQGKPQHF	TGTGCCAGCAGTTTCCCGGGACAGGGAAAGCCCCAGCATTTT
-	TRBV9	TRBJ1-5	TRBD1	CASSPRTGINQPQHF	TGTGCCAGCAGCCCTAGGACAGGAATTAATCAGCCCCAGCATTTT
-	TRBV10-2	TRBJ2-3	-	CASTDYLTQYF	TGCGCCAGCACTGACTACCTGACGCAGTATTTT
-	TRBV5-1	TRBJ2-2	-	CASASRANTGELFF	TGCGCCAGCGCCTCTCGCGCGAACACCGGGGAGCTGTTTTTT
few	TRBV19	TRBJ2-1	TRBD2	CASTRREFEQFF	TGTGCCAGTACCCGGCGGGAGTTTGAGCAGTTCTTC
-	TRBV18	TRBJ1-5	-	CASSPSTGNQPQHF	TGTGCCAGCTCACCATCGACGGGGAATCAGCCCCAGCATTTT
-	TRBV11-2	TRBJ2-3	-	CASSLEGGASTDTQYF	TGTGCCAGCAGCTTAGAGGGAGGAGCTAGCACAGATACGCAGTATTTT
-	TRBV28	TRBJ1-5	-	CASSPMASFQPQHF	TGTGCCAGCAGTCCAATGGCCTCCTTTCAGCCCCAGCATTTT
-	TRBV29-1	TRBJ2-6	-	CSVDTGYSGANVLTF	TGCAGCGTTGACACAGGCTACTCTGGGGCCAACGTCCTGACTTTC
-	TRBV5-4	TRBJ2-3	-	CASSLVGYTDTQYF	TGTGCCAGCAGCTTAGTCGGTTACACAGATACGCAGTATTTT
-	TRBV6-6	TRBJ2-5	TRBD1	CASSSPSRTGQETQYF	TGTGCCAGCAGTTCTCCCTCTCGGACAGGTCAAGAGACCCAGTACTTC
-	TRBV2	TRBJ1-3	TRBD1	CATRQGGSGNTIYF	TGTGCCACACGACAGGGCGGATCTGGAAACACCATATATTTT
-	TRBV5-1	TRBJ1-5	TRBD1	CASSLTGGRDQPQHF	TGCGCCAGCAGCCTTACAGGGGGGCGAGATCAGCCCCAGCATTTT
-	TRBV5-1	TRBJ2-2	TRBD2	CASSPGLAGGQGGELFF	TGCGCCAGCAGCCCCGGACTAGCGGGGGGGCAAGGCGGGGAGCTGTTTTTT
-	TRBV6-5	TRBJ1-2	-	CASSLTVINYGYTF	TGTGCCAGCAGTTTAACAGTTATTAACTATGGCTACACCTTC
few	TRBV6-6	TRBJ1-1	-	CASTLPPDQAEAFF	TGTGCCAGCACTCTACCCCCTGATCAGGCTGAAGCTTTCTTT
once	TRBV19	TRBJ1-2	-	CATLERIAYGYTF	TGTGCCACCCTCGAGCGCATTGCATATGGCTACACCTTC
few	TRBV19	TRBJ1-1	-	CASSIGRVKGTRGTNTEAFF	TGTGCCAGTAGTATAGGAAGGGTAAAGGGGACTCGTGGAACGAACACTGAAGCTTTCTTT
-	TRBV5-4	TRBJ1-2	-	CASSLGPGADYGYTF	TGTGCCAGCAGCTTGGGACCGGGAGCGGACTATGGCTACACCTTC
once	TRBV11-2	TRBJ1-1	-	CASSLAGEGTEAFF	TGTGCCAGCAGCTTGGCAGGGGAAGGTACTGAAGCTTTCTTT
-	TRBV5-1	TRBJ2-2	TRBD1	CASSPPSPGQDTGELFF	TGCGCCAGCAGCCCCCCGAGCCCGGGACAGGACACCGGGGAGCTGTTTTTT
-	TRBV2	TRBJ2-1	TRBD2	CASSGEGFSYNEQFF	TGTGCCAGCAGTGGGGAGGGGTTTTCCTACAATGAGCAGTTCTTC
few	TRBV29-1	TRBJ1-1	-	CSAGQWRNTEAFF	TGCAGCGCTGGACAATGGAGGAACACTGAAGCTTTCTTT
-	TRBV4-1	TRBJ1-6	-	CASSQGPAEYNSPLHF	TGCGCCAGCAGCCAAGGTCCAGCGGAGTATAATTCACCCCTCCACTTT
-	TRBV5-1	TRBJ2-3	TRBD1	CASSLGDRVGDTQYF	TGCGCCAGCAGCTTGGGGGACAGGGTGGGAGATACGCAGTATTTT
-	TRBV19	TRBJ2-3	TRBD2	CASNPGRAGDTQYF	TGTGCCAGTAATCCCGGGAGGGCCGGAGATACGCAGTATTTT
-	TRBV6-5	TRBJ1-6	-	CASSYRRGENSPLHF	TGTGCCAGCAGTTACCGGCGAGGTGAGAATTCACCCCTCCACTTT
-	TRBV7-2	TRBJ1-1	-	CASSFVRAEAFF	TGTGCCAGCAGCTTCGTCAGGGCTGAAGCTTTCTTT
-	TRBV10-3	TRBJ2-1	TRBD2	CAIRQGLEGSREQFF	TGTGCCATCAGACAAGGACTAGAGGGTAGTAGGGAGCAGTTCTTC
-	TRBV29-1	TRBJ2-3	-	CSVVIGGTDTQYF	TGCAGCGTTGTAATCGGGGGAACAGATACGCAGTATTTT
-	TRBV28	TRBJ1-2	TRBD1	CASSAGTGLVWGYTF	TGTGCCAGCAGTGCCGGGACAGGCCTCGTCTGGGGCTACACCTTC
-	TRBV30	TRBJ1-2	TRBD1	CAWSRGLRGLNYGYTF	TGTGCCTGGAGTCGGGGGCTCAGGGGGCTTAACTATGGCTACACCTTC
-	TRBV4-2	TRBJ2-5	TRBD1	CASSQPDRDEETQYF	TGTGCCAGCAGCCAACCAGACAGGGATGAAGAGACCCAGTACTTC
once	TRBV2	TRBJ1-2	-	CASSPETAIYLGYTF	TGTGCCAGCAGTCCCGAGACAGCTATTTACTTAGGCTACACCTTC
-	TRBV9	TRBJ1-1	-	CASSAPSAKVLRGPTNTEAFF	TGTGCCAGCAGCGCCCCATCAGCCAAGGTTCTAAGGGGCCCCACGAACACTGAAGCTTTCTTT
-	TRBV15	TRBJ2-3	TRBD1	CATSFLGDRGANTQYF	TGTGCCACCAGCTTCCTAGGGGACAGGGGGGCGAATACGCAGTATTTT
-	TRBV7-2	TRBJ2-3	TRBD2	CASSLALGAGTDTQYF	TGTGCCAGCAGCTTAGCGCTAGGAGCGGGAACAGATACGCAGTATTTT
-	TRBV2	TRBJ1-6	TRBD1	CASSERRGNSPLHF	TGTGCCAGCAGTGAGCGCAGGGGGAATTCACCCCTCCACTTT
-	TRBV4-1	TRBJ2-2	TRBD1	CASSLGGQGTGELFF	TGCGCCAGCAGCCTTGGGGGACAGGGGACCGGGGAGCTGTTTTTT
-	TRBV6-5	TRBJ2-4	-	CASSPSANGKNIQYF	TGTGCCAGCAGCCCCTCAGCCAACGGGAAAAACATTCAGTACTTC
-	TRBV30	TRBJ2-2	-	CAWTRDISNTGELFF	TGTGCCTGGACACGGGACATTTCGAACACCGGGGAGCTGTTTTTT
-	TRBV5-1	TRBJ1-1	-	CASALNALSLHTEAFF	TGCGCCAGCGCCCTCAACGCGTTATCGTTACACACTGAAGCTTTCTTT
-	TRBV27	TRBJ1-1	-	CASSLWQGSANTEAFF	TGTGCCAGCAGTTTATGGCAGGGTTCGGCGAACACTGAAGCTTTCTTT
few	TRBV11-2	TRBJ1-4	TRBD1	CASSLVGQGANEKLFF	TGTGCCAGCAGCTTAGTGGGACAGGGGGCTAATGAAAAACTGTTTTTT